The clone carrying this T cell receptor (beta chain) has only one observation. The antigen is not known. The PCR was carried out with 60 Vbeta primers and 13 Jbeta primers. The method was immunoSEQ multiplex PCR; TCRdb's version includes in-frame clones alone and lacks a portion of them. Of under 150,000 clones listed, under 85% are singletons. The V gene end was trimmed by 5 bases and the J gene end by 2 bases; junction bases not matched to a gene: 7. CDR1 is SQVTM and CDR2 is ANQGSEA in the germline V gene. The CDR3 runs to 15 residues. This sample is drawn from a study of cytomegalovirus exposure and HLA in healthy donors. Study in general: From HLA-typed donors, an early data release held some 80 million unique TCRs.

The study, taken as a whole, reports: It is likely that the observed cluster of highly shared sequence variants was a sequencing artifact.

The genes are TRBV29-1 and TRBJ2-7; TRBD2 matches at 12 bases. Sequencing used PBMCs. The TCR sequence derives from a woman aged 45-65 years in good health and CMV-seropositive. The CDR3 DNA reads as TGCAGCGTTCGGACTAGCGGGACGAACACCTACGAGCAGTACTTC. Its translation is CSVRTSGTNTYEQYF.